These T cell receptor beta chains were read from a single sample in a study of blood T cell repertoires in COVID-19. The protocol was immunoSEQ multiplex PCR, while the TCRdb copy is restricted to in-frame clones and leaves out a portion. The table has approximately 45,000 clones, around nine tenths seen once. The sequenced sample consisted of peripheral blood. The receptors derive from a woman between 40 and 50 years old with acute or convalescent COVID-19. Each CDR3 is given with its conserved first and last residue. D genes are given only for firm matches. Expanded clones get a size class; other rows say once, few or many, or leave the size out.

clone_size d_call j_call v_call cdr3_aa cdr3_nt
- - TRBJ2-1 TRBV11-2 CASSLDPGVLSSYNEQFF TGTGCCAGCAGCTTAGACCCCGGGGTCCTCAGCTCCTACAATGAGCAGTTCTTC
- TRBD1 TRBJ2-2 TRBV24-1 CATSHSDRVGDTGELFF TGTGCCACCAGCCACTCGGACAGGGTGGGCGACACCGGGGAGCTGTTTTTT
- - TRBJ1-4 TRBV4-1 CASSQQAATNEKLFF TGCGCCAGCAGCCAACAGGCCGCAACTAATGAAAAACTGTTTTTT
- TRBD1 TRBJ1-1 TRBV9 CASSPVGQGLNTEAFF TGTGCCAGCAGCCCTGTGGGACAGGGATTGAACACTGAAGCTTTCTTT
- TRBD1 TRBJ1-2 TRBV7-8 CASSVGTANYGYTF TGTGCCAGCAGCGTCGGGACAGCCAACTATGGCTACACCTTC
once - TRBJ1-4 TRBV6-5 CASRQPGTNEKLFF TGTGCCAGCAGACAACCGGGTACTAATGAAAAACTGTTTTTT
- TRBD2 TRBJ2-1 TRBV7-3 CASSSTGLAGGIVEQFF TGTGCCAGCAGCTCAACTGGACTAGCGGGGGGGATTGTTGAGCAGTTCTTC
once - TRBJ1-6 TRBV28 CASSPPFEAAGGSPLHF TGTGCCAGCAGTCCCCCCTTTGAGGCCGCTGGTGGTTCACCCCTCCACTTT
few - TRBJ2-1 TRBV19 CASSPGGLDEQFF TGTGCCAGTAGCCCGGGCGGGCTGGATGAGCAGTTCTTC
- - TRBJ1-1 TRBV30 CAWTGGGMVRETEAFF TGTGCCTGGACGGGTGGGGGGATGGTCAGAGAGACTGAAGCTTTCTTT
- TRBD1 TRBJ2-3 TRBV7-2 CASSSGTGRTDTQYF TGTGCCAGCAGCTCCGGGACAGGGCGCACAGATACGCAGTATTTT
- - TRBJ1-6 TRBV11-3 CASSLDPYSPLHF TGTGCCAGCAGTCTAGACCCTTATTCACCCCTCCACTTT
once TRBD1 TRBJ1-6 TRBV11-2 CASGQGYNSPLHF TGTGCCAGCGGACAGGGGTATAATTCACCCCTCCACTTT
- TRBD2 TRBJ2-7 TRBV5-1 CASSLEGSGRASSYEQYF TGCGCCAGCAGCTTGGAAGGTAGCGGGAGGGCGAGCTCCTACGAGCAGTACTTC
- - TRBJ2-2 TRBV3-1/TRBV3-2 CASNLEGWGTGELFF TGTGCCAGCAACCTTGAGGGCTGGGGCACCGGGGAGCTGTTTTTT
few TRBD2 TRBJ2-7 TRBV7-9 CASSPGAGGNVYEQYF TGTGCCAGCAGCCCCGGAGCGGGGGGAAATGTATACGAGCAGTACTTC
- TRBD1 TRBJ1-1 TRBV20-1 CSASPIPGQEPNTEAFF TGCAGTGCTAGTCCTATCCCGGGACAGGAACCGAACACTGAAGCTTTCTTT
- TRBD2 TRBJ2-3 TRBV29-1 CSSGRGTDTQYF TGCAGCTCAGGGAGGGGCACAGATACGCAGTATTTT
- TRBD2 TRBJ2-5 TRBV27 CASSLLAGGRWEETQYF TGTGCCAGCAGTTTATTAGCGGGAGGCCGATGGGAAGAGACCCAGTACTTC
- TRBD2 TRBJ2-1 TRBV9 CASSVGLAAYNEQFF TGTGCCAGCAGCGTAGGTCTAGCGGCATACAATGAGCAGTTCTTC
once TRBD2 TRBJ2-7 TRBV6-1 CASSVGLAGGSPRSYEQYF TGTGCCAGCAGTGTAGGACTAGCGGGAGGGTCCCCGCGCTCCTACGAGCAGTACTTC
- - TRBJ2-7 TRBV9 CASSVALGYEQYF TGTGCCAGCAGCGTAGCGCTAGGCTACGAGCAGTACTTC
few - TRBJ2-7 TRBV9 CASSVDPAYEQYF TGTGCCAGCAGCGTAGACCCAGCCTACGAGCAGTACTTC
- - TRBJ2-7 TRBV30 CAWSVWESLGYPSEQYF TGTGCCTGGAGTGTTTGGGAGTCGTTAGGGTACCCCTCCGAGCAGTACTTC
- TRBD2 TRBJ2-7 TRBV5-4 CASSLGPAGDVYEQYF TGTGCCAGCAGCTTAGGGCCAGCGGGAGACGTCTACGAGCAGTACTTC
few TRBD1 TRBJ1-6 TRBV6-5 CASSYSTGGRSPLHF TGTGCCAGCAGTTACTCGACAGGGGGTCGTTCACCCCTCCACTTT
- - TRBJ2-5 TRBV18 CASSPAGPNTQETQYF TGTGCCAGCTCACCGGCGGGGCCTAACACCCAAGAGACCCAGTACTTC
- TRBD1 TRBJ2-2 TRBV7-2 CARRDSHTGELFF TGTGCCAGAAGGGACAGTCATACCGGGGAGCTGTTTTTT
- - TRBJ1-1 TRBV30 CAWSVGGAEAFF TGTGCCTGGAGTGTAGGGGGGGCTGAAGCTTTCTTT
- - TRBJ1-1 TRBV7-3 CASSSERRTEAFF TGTGCCAGCAGCTCGGAGCGTAGGACTGAAGCTTTCTTT
- TRBD2 TRBJ2-3 TRBV19 CASSIGPAGGTDTQYF TGTGCCAGTAGTATAGGGCCAGCGGGAGGCACAGATACGCAGTATTTT
- - TRBJ1-5 TRBV12-1 CASSFSRKGGQPQHF TGTGCCAGCAGCTTTTCACGGAAAGGGGGTCAGCCCCAGCATTTT
- TRBD1 TRBJ1-2 TRBV7-3 CASSSDGTGFYGYTF TGTGCCAGCAGCTCTGACGGGACAGGGTTCTATGGCTACACCTTC
- - TRBJ2-5 TRBV6-5 CASRPGRFLETQYF TGTGCCAGCAGACCAGGGCGGTTTCTCGAGACCCAGTACTTC
- TRBD2 TRBJ2-1 TRBV7-2 CASSFLAGGGNEQFF TGTGCCAGCAGCTTTCTAGCGGGAGGGGGGAATGAGCAGTTCTTC
once TRBD2 TRBJ2-7 TRBV7-8 CASSFRLAGSWGQYF TGTGCCAGCAGCTTTAGACTAGCGGGCTCCTGGGGGCAGTACTTC
- TRBD1 TRBJ1-2 TRBV7-3 CASSLRAGGDYGYTF TGTGCCAGCAGCTTAAGGGCAGGGGGCGACTATGGCTACACCTTC
- - TRBJ1-1 TRBV28 CASSLFMEAFF TGTGCCAGCAGTTTATTTATGGAAGCTTTCTTT
once - TRBJ1-1 TRBV6-5 CASTGGVNTEAFF TGTGCCAGCACCGGGGGAGTGAACACTGAAGCTTTCTTT
- TRBD1 TRBJ1-4 TRBV24-1 CATSDQTGSGYEKLFF TGTGCCACCAGTGATCAGACAGGGTCCGGGTATGAAAAACTGTTTTTT
- TRBD1 TRBJ1-2 TRBV9 CASSVVGTGVYGYTF TGTGCCAGCAGCGTAGTAGGGACAGGGGTTTATGGCTACACCTTC
- TRBD2 TRBJ2-3 TRBV19 CASSWVAGGTDTQYF TGTGCCAGTAGTTGGGTAGCGGGGGGCACAGATACGCAGTATTTT
- - TRBJ2-7 TRBV4-2 CASSQELRGRSYEQYF TGTGCCAGCAGCCAAGAACTACGCGGGCGCTCCTACGAGCAGTACTTC
- TRBD2 TRBJ2-5 TRBV7-8 CASSRRRLAGQETQYF TGTGCCAGCAGCAGAAGGAGGCTAGCGGGACAAGAGACCCAGTACTTC
- TRBD1 TRBJ2-7 TRBV5-8 CASSFNRGPLQTYEQYF TGTGCCAGCAGCTTCAACAGGGGCCCGCTTCAGACCTACGAGCAGTACTTC
- - TRBJ1-1 TRBV19 CASISLGRGTNTEAFF TGTGCCAGTATTTCACTCGGTCGGGGGACGAACACTGAAGCTTTCTTT
few TRBD2 TRBJ2-3 TRBV9 CASSKGTSGGSTDTQYF TGTGCCAGCAGCAAAGGGACTAGCGGGGGGAGCACAGATACGCAGTATTTT
- TRBD1 TRBJ1-5 TRBV7-2 CASSLRTGNHQPQHF TGTGCCAGCAGCCTCCGGACAGGCAATCATCAGCCCCAGCATTTT
- TRBD1 TRBJ1-2 TRBV6-5 CASNPTGVIYGYTF TGTGCCAGCAACCCGACAGGGGTCATCTATGGCTACACCTTC